The 4 T cell receptor beta chains below were found in one sample sequenced in a study of human T cells and chemical hapten exposure. Time point meaning: patch test 2, 6 weeks after DPC sensitization. Specified treatment: therapeutic diphenylcyclopropenone sensitization with weekly scalp DPC. Each CDR3 protein is one row after TCRdb ran MiXCR on the RACE reads. The sample shows a few hundred thousand distinct CDR3 sequences, about 6% of them seen only once. The sequences come from whole blood, collected in connection with sensitization to the hapten diphenylcyclopropenone (DPC). These receptors came from a woman aged 18 to 35 with alopecia areata. Some clones in this sample may be carry-over from other donors' samples.

This clonotype occurred many times. The gene calls are TRBV3-1 and TRBJ1-2; D unresolved. V lost 0 bases and J lost 2, with 7 bases in between. The V gene's germline CDR1 is LGHDT and CDR2 YNNKEL (reference sequence). This CDR3 is 14 amino acids long. The CDR3 sequence is CASSQEERNYGYTF. The CDR3 region has the DNA TGTGCCAGCAGCCAAGAGGAGAGAAACTATGGCTACACCTTC. Full variable domain (missing parts from reference TRBV3-1 and TRBJ1-2): DTAVSQTPKYLVTQMGNDKSIKCEQNLGHDTMYWYKQDSKKFLKIMFSYNNKELIINETVPNRFSPKSPDKAHLNLHINSLELGDSAVYFCASSQEERNYGYTFGSGTRLTVV.

This sequence joins TRBV4-3 and TRBJ1-2; D gene unclear. V lost 0 bases and J 0 bases, leaving 20 bases between the germline ends. The CDR3 extends over 19 amino acids. The V gene's germline CDR1 is LGHNA and CDR2 YSLEER. The CDR3 nucleotides read TGCGCCAGCAGCCAAGATCCCCCCATTATGTACCCCCCTAACTATGGCTACACCTTC. Translated: CASSQDPPIMYPPNYGYTF.

The chain employs TRBV20-1 and TRBJ2-7; no reliable D call. Trimming removed 6 bases at V and 3 bases at J, with 15 bases between. There are 13 residues in the CDR3. The V gene's germline CDR1 is DFQATT and CDR2 SNEGSKA (reference sequence). CDR3 bases: TGCAGTGCCTTAAGAACAGCTCTCTACGAGCAGTACTTC. Translating gives CSALRTALYEQYF.

The sample holds many counts of this clonotype. This chain uses TRBV20-1 with TRBJ1-4; 8 nucleotides line up with TRBD1. V lost 6 bases, J lost 11 bases, and 14 bases stayed unmatched. This CDR3 spans 14 amino acids. The germline CDR1 and CDR2 sequences are DFQATT and SNEGSKA (reference sequence). This CDR3 reads CSAHLSGGSGKLFF. CDR3 DNA sequence: TGCAGTGCCCATTTGTCAGGGGGCTCGGGGAAACTGTTTTTT.